The T cell receptor beta chain under discussion was sequenced for a study of T cells in Graves' hyperthyroidism and ophthalmopathy. Study-wide results and limits: In blood, most of the thyroid clonotypes expanded above 0.001 were also present.

Amplification yielded TCR beta CDR3 regions, with RNA transcripts as the source. The study used the HTBI primer set for a first-round RT-PCR of the TCR CDR3. MiXCR, run by TCRdb on the multiplex PCR reads, gives a single entry per CDR3 protein. Among 600,000 or so distinct CDR3 sequences listed, approximately 14% were seen once. The V gene end was trimmed by 2 bases and the J gene end by 0 bases; junction bases not matched to a gene: 9. Germline loops: CDR1 DFQATT, CDR2 SNEGSKA (reference sequence). The CDR3 extends over 18 amino acids. In this sample, this clonotype turned up once. What it binds is unknown.

This receptor was obtained from a woman in her 50s with Graves' ophthalmopathy. Specimen: blood. The genes are TRBV20-1 and TRBJ2-1; 11 positions agree with TRBD2. The CDR3 sequence: CSARLGLAEGTSYNEQFF. The CDR3 bases are TGCAGTGCTAGACTGGGACTAGCGGAAGGGACCTCCTACAATGAGCAGTTCTTC.